Below, 19 T cell receptor beta chains from the same sample are listed, as sequenced in a study of breast tumors, draining lymph nodes, adjacent tissues. Samples came from axillary lymph nodes draining the breast cancer. TCRdb processed the multiplex PCR reads anew with MiXCR; each CDR3 protein has one entry. Altogether 85,000 to 120,000 distinct CDR3 sequences are present, approximately 28% being singletons, with the ten largest covering about 6%. The sequenced sample consisted of axillary lymph node tissue. Source of these receptors: a female donor with breast cancer. Some clones in this sample may be carry-over from other donors' samples.

In this sample, this clonotype turned up a few times. This may come from a read error, since a much larger clone is one base off. The chain joins TRBV6-5 to TRBJ2-7; the match to TRBD2 covers 13 bases. Germline V gives CDR1 MNHEY, CDR2 SVGAGI. After removal of 7 bases from V and 3 bases from J, the junction contained 6 bases not matched to a gene. The CDR3 covers 15 residues. The CDR3 DNA sequence: TGTGCCAGCACCCAACTAGCGGGAGGGAACTACGAGCAGTACTTC. It yields the protein CASTQLAGGNYEQYF.

This clonotype was observed at least ten times. A junction boundary mismatches the germline segment, possibly from a read error. V and J are TRBV7-2 and TRBJ2-5; D may match TRBD1 or TRBD2 (5 bases each). The CDR3 is made up of 15 amino acids. The V gene's germline CDR1 is SGHTA and CDR2 FQGNSA. CDR3 amino acids: CASSRRLRGQETQHF. The CDR3 DNA sequence: TGTGCCAGCAGCCGAAGACTGAGGGGCCAAGAGACCCAGCACTTC. The full variable domain, in which reference TRBV7-2 and TRBJ2-5 provide the parts outside the CDR3, is GAGVSQSPSNKVTEKGKDVELRCDPISGHTALYWYRQSLGQGLEFLIYFQGNSAPDKSGLPSDRFSAERTGGSVSTLTIQRTQQEDSAVYLCASSRRLRGQETQHFGPGTRLLVL.

This clonotype was recorded at least ten times. The chain combines TRBV7-3 with TRBJ2-1; 7 bases are a match to TRBD2. Germline assignment: CDR1 SGHTA and CDR2 FQGTGA. The CDR3 length is 14 residues. V was clipped by 3 bases and J by 6 bases; unmatched bases: 5. The DNA of the CDR3 is TGTGCCAGCAGCTTGACTAGCTCGGGCAATGAGCAGTTCTTC. Its protein product is CASSLTSSGNEQFF. Using reference TRBV7-3 and TRBJ2-1 for the parts outside the CDR3, the full variable domain is GAGVSQTPSNKVTEKGKYVELRCDPISGHTALYWYRQSLGQGPEFLIYFQGTGAADDSGLPNDRFFAVRPEGSVSTLKIQRTERGDSAVYLCASSLTSSGNEQFFGPGTRLTVL.

Concerning this clonotype itself: Since a much larger clone is just one base distant, this may be a read error. Since the CDR3 does not end with the conserved phenylalanine or tryptophan, this likely comes from a read error. CDR3 sequence reads: CASSLAEQETQYS. CDR3 bases: TGTGCCAGCAGCCTAGCAGAACAAGAGACCCAGTACTCC. The rearrangement joins TRBV14 to TRBJ2-5; D not resolved. The CDR3 consists of 13 residues. Per the germline V gene, CDR1 is SGHDN and CDR2 is FVKESK. The germline V and J ends were trimmed by 4 bases and 2 bases, with 8 bases remaining between them.

This clonotype was observed many times. This chain uses TRBV5-1 with TRBJ1-2, with 8 positions matching TRBD1. Germline values: CDR1 SGHRS, CDR2 YFSETQ. V lost 0 bases, J lost 8 bases, and 12 bases stayed unmatched. CDR3 length: 16 amino acids. The CDR3 is CASSLGSTGEVSGYTF. The DNA for the CDR3 is TGCGCCAGCAGCTTGGGATCGACAGGGGAAGTTAGCGGCTACACCTTC.

Ten or more counts support this clonotype. The chain has TRBV28 and TRBJ2-1; 11 bases are shared with TRBD2. This CDR3 has 17 amino acids. V was clipped by 5 bases and J by 2 bases; unmatched bases: 8. The germline gives CDR1 MDHEN, CDR2 SYDVKM. CDR3 DNA: TGTGCCAGCAGTCTGGGGACTAGCGGACTTGCCTACAATGAGCAGTTCTTC. Amino acid sequence: CASSLGTSGLAYNEQFF.

This clonotype has a count of ten or more. J is TRBJ1-2 and V is TRBV2; D perhaps matches TRBD1 (6 bases). The CDR3 consists of 14 residues. Germline V lookup: CDR1 SNHLY, CDR2 FYNNEI. V lost 6 bases, J lost 3 bases, and 14 bases lay in between. The CDR3 sequence: CASRGTAGDYGYTF. As DNA, the CDR3 is TGTGCCAGCAGGGGGACTGCAGGGGACTATGGCTACACCTTC.

This clonotype was found many times. V gene TRBV11-2 combines with J gene TRBJ2-1, with 10 bases lining up with TRBD2. V lost 2 bases, J lost 5 bases, and 6 bases stayed unmatched. Germline V gene lookup returns CDR1 SGHAT and CDR2 FQNNGV. This CDR3 is 16 amino acids long. The CDR3 sequence is CASSLIPLAGNNEQFF. The CDR3 nucleotides read TGTGCCAGCAGCTTAATTCCACTAGCGGGGAACAATGAGCAGTTCTTC.

This clonotype was observed many times. This chain uses TRBV7-2 with TRBJ2-1; D gene ambiguous. The V and J ends lost 4 bases and 4 bases respectively, with 17 bases between them. The CDR3 is 16 amino acids. Germline values: CDR1 SGHTA, CDR2 FQGNSA. DNA for the CDR3: TGTGCCAGCAGCTCGCGAGGCAGGTACATGTACAATGAGCAGTTCTTC. Translation gives CASSSRGRYMYNEQFF. The full variable domain, in which reference TRBV7-2 and TRBJ2-1 provide the parts outside the CDR3, is GAGVSQSPSNKVTEKGKDVELRCDPISGHTALYWYRQSLGQGLEFLIYFQGNSAPDKSGLPSDRFSAERTGGSVSTLTIQRTQQEDSAVYLCASSSRGRYMYNEQFFGPGTRLTVL.

This clonotype was seen many times. J is TRBJ2-1 and V is TRBV19; D may be TRBD1 (6 bases). Germline V CDR1 and CDR2: LNHDA, SQIVND (reference sequence). The V gene lost 4 bases and the J gene lost 3 bases, with 16 bases spanning the gap. The CDR3 loop spans 16 amino acids. The CDR3 sequence is CASSNDGGTVYNEQFF. CDR3 sequence (DNA): TGTGCCAGTAGTAACGATGGGGGCACGGTCTACAATGAGCAGTTCTTC.

This clonotype was counted a few times. The rearrangement joins TRBV30 to TRBJ2-5; D remains ambiguous. Deletions cut 3 bases from V and 3 bases from J, with 5 bases between. The CDR3 spans 11 residues. Germline lookup yields CDR1 GTSNPN and CDR2 SVGIG (reference sequence). CDR3 protein: CAWRPEETQYF. In DNA form, the CDR3 reads TGTGCCTGGAGGCCCGAAGAGACCCAGTACTTC.

As for this clonotype: The junction departs from germline at one end; a sequencing error may be responsible. J is TRBJ2-4 and V is TRBV7-8; 7 nucleotides match TRBD1. The CDR3 has 15 amino acids. Germline-derived CDR1 and CDR2 are SGHVS and FQNEAQ. The CDR3 nucleotides are TGTGCCCGCATGTCTGGACAGGACCTTTGGGGCATTCAGCACTTC. As protein: CARMSGQDLWGIQHF.

This clonotype was counted a few times. At one end the junction does not follow the germline gene, possibly because of a read error. The V call is TRBV5-1, the J call TRBJ2-5, with TRBD2 matching 11 bases. Germline V gene lookup returns CDR1 SGHRS and CDR2 YFSETQ. There are 14 residues in the CDR3. CDR3 protein: CASNSGRGQDTQYF. The CDR3 nucleotides read TGCGCCAGCAATAGCGGGAGGGGACAAGACACCCAGTACTTC. The whole variable domain, filled in from reference TRBV5-1 and TRBJ2-5, reads KAGVTQTPRYLIKTRGQQVTLSCSPISGHRSVSWYQQTPGQGLQFLFEYFSETQRNKGNFPGRFSGRQFSNSRSEMNVSTLELGDSALYLCASNSGRGQDTQYFGPGTRLLVL.

J is TRBJ2-5 and V is TRBV5-1, with 9 bases lining up with TRBD1. Germline CDR1 is SGHRS and CDR2 is YFSETQ. The J segment lost 0 bases and the V segment lost 6 bases, leaving 9 bases of the junction unmatched. The CDR3 runs 16 residues. The CDR3 loop reads CASTTGGTGNQETQYF. DNA for the CDR3: TGCGCCAGCACCACTGGAGGGACAGGGAACCAAGAGACCCAGTACTTC.

This clonotype occurred many times. The rearrangement joins TRBV10-3 to TRBJ1-2, with 7 bases matching TRBD1. The CDR3 has 13 residues. The trim removed 11 bases at V and 2 bases at J, leaving 8 bases unmatched. Germline CDR1 is ENHRY and CDR2 is SYGVKD. CDR3 nucleotides: TGTGCCTCGGGCCGGGGACAGAACTATGGCTACACCTTC. Translation gives CASGRGQNYGYTF.

The genes are TRBV7-2 and TRBJ1-4; D is uncertain. CDR3 length equals 13 residues. The ends were cut back, 3 bases at V and 5 bases at J, with 7 bases in the middle. Germline V gene data show CDR1 as SGHTA and CDR2 as FQGNSA. The CDR3 coding sequence is TGTGCCAGCAGCTTTGGCGGAAATGAAAAACTGTTTTTT. Protein sequence: CASSFGGNEKLFF.

This clonotype was recorded at least ten times. CDR3 sequence reads: CATSRDQGGWETQYF. The CDR3 DNA follows: TGTGCCACCAGCAGAGATCAGGGGGGCTGGGAGACCCAGTACTTC. The V gene is TRBV15, the J gene TRBJ2-5; tentatively, D is TRBD1 (7 bases). Germline values: CDR1 LNHNV, CDR2 YYDKDF (reference sequence). V lost 0 bases to trimming and J lost 5 bases, with 13 bases between them. The CDR3 length is 15 residues.

Worth noting for this clonotype: This may arise from a read error, as a much more abundant clone is one base away. The chain couples TRBV2 to TRBJ2-7; D is unclear. With 8 bases removed from V and 2 bases from J, the gap between germline ends came to 4 bases. Germline-derived CDR1 and CDR2 are SNHLY and FYNNEI. The CDR3 runs 10 residues. CDR3 region: CASGPYEQYF. DNA for the CDR3: TGTGCCAGCGGTCCCTACGAGCAGTACTTC.

This clonotype came up many times. CDR3 coding DNA: TGTGCCACCAGATCTACCGGGACCTTAGGGGAGCAGTTCTTC. It codes for CATRSTGTLGEQFF. The chain recombines TRBV24-1 with TRBJ2-1; either TRBD1 or TRBD2 may fit D (5 bases each). The CDR3 is 14 residues long. Germline lookup yields CDR1 KGHDR and CDR2 SFDVKD. Trimming removed 7 bases from V and 10 bases from J, with 19 bases in between.